These 14 T cell receptor beta chains came from one sample sequenced in a study of blood T cell repertoires in COVID-19. Libraries were prepared by immunoSEQ multiplex PCR; TCRdb keeps only in-frame clonotypes and omits some of them. The sample comprises some 290,000 clones, approximately 87% of which are singletons, and less than 3.5% rests with the top ten. Sequencing used peripheral blood. Every receptor here comes from a woman younger than 45 with COVID-19, enrolled during active disease.

The rearrangement uses TRBV30 and TRBJ1-5; D may be TRBD1 (5 bases). V lost 2 bases and J lost 7, with 12 bases in between. The germline V gene has CDR1 GTSNPN and CDR2 SVGIG (reference sequence). This CDR3 is 13 amino acids long. The DNA of the CDR3 is TGTGCCTGGAGTTCAGGGAAGGGCCAGCCCCAGCATTTT. It encodes CAWSSGKGQPQHF.

V usage is TRBV15 and J usage is TRBJ1-5; D gene uncertain. Germline loops: CDR1 LNHNV, CDR2 YYDKDF (reference sequence). CDR3 size: 15 residues. The V and J ends lost 0 bases and 2 bases respectively, with 8 bases between them. CDR3 coding DNA: TGTGCCACCAGCAGAGACAGATCTGGCAATCAGCCCCAGCATTTT. Translation: CATSRDRSGNQPQHF.

This chain uses TRBV11-2 with TRBJ2-7, with 8 bases aligning to TRBD1. J was trimmed by 3 bases and V by 3 bases; bases with no gene match: 4. This CDR3 has 14 residues. Germline V gives CDR1 SGHAT, CDR2 FQNNGV. As DNA, the CDR3 is TGTGCCAGCAGCTTTTCCACAGGGGGCTACGAGCAGTACTTC. Translation gives CASSFSTGGYEQYF.

The rearrangement uses TRBV24-1 and TRBJ2-2; the D gene is possibly TRBD1 (7 bases). The CDR3 consists of 14 residues. CDR1 is KGHDR, CDR2 SFDVKD, per germline. V dropped 5 bases and J dropped 4 bases, with 10 bases sitting between them. CDR3 loop: CATSVQGGTGELFF. The CDR3 DNA reads TGTGCCACCAGTGTCCAGGGGGGCACCGGGGAGCTGTTTTTT.

This clone has a handful of counts. The rearrangement uses TRBV5-4 and TRBJ1-2; D perhaps matches TRBD1 (5 bases). The CDR3 spans 17 residues. Germline V CDR1 and CDR2: SGHNT, YYREEE (reference sequence). The germline V and J ends were trimmed by 4 bases and 0 bases, with 19 bases remaining between them. The CDR3 spells CASSGAGPSLANYGYTF. CDR3 in DNA: TGTGCCAGCAGCGGGGCCGGGCCCAGTTTAGCTAACTATGGCTACACCTTC.

V gene TRBV7-8 combines with J gene TRBJ2-1; 11 bases are shared with TRBD2. After removal of 2 bases from V and 7 bases from J, the junction contained 22 bases not matched to a gene. The CDR3 runs 21 residues. Per germline, CDR1 SGHVS and CDR2 FQNEAQ. CDR3: CASSLRPPGEIAGGGWNEQFF. In DNA form, the CDR3 reads TGTGCCAGCAGCTTACGTCCCCCCGGCGAGATAGCGGGAGGGGGGTGGAATGAGCAGTTCTTC.

The rearrangement joins TRBV2 to TRBJ1-6; 7 nucleotides align to TRBD1. Germline V gene data show CDR1 as SNHLY and CDR2 as FYNNEI. Trimming at V came to 6 bases and at J to 6 bases, leaving 8 bases not matched to a gene. The CDR3 is 15 amino acids. CDR3 bases: TGTGCCAGCAGGGAGCCAGGGGGAAGTAATTCACCCCTCCACTTT. Amino acids: CASREPGGSNSPLHF. Full variable domain (outside the CDR3, taken from reference TRBV2 and TRBJ1-6): EPEVTQTPSHQVTQMGQEVILRCVPISNHLYFYWYRQILGQKVEFLVSFYNNEISEKSEIFDDQFSVERPDGSNFTLKIRSTKLEDSAMYFCASREPGGSNSPLHFGNGTRLTVT.

This chain links TRBV18 with TRBJ2-7; D gene unclear. CDR1 KGHSH and CDR2 LQKENI come from the germline V gene. Trimming pared 1 base from V and 5 bases from J, leaving 9 bases between. The CDR3 spans 13 residues. The CDR3 DNA is TGTGCCAGCTCACCACACACCCATGACGAGCAGTACTTC. Translation gives CASSPHTHDEQYF.

CDR3 protein: CASSEITASGNTGELFF. As DNA, the CDR3 is TGCGCCAGCAGTGAGATTACGGCTAGCGGGAACACCGGGGAGCTGTTTTTT. The V gene is TRBV10-1, the J gene TRBJ2-2, with 7 bases identical to TRBD2. J was trimmed by 1 base and V by 2 bases; bases with no gene match: 7. Germline V gene data show CDR1 as WNHNN and CDR2 as SYGVQD (reference sequence). CDR3 length: 17 residues.

This rearrangement joins TRBV5-1 to TRBJ2-3, with 11 positions matching TRBD2. The CDR3 has 16 residues. The V and J ends lost 0 bases and 5 bases, in that order; junction bases with no gene match: 5. Looked up from germline, CDR1 is SGHRS and CDR2 is YFSETQ. The CDR3 DNA is TGCGCCAGCAGCTTGGCCACACTAGCGGGAGTAGATACGCAGTATTTT. Protein sequence: CASSLATLAGVDTQYF. Together with reference TRBV5-1 and TRBJ2-3, the CDR3 gives the full variable domain: KAGVTQTPRYLIKTRGQQVTLSCSPISGHRSVSWYQQTPGQGLQFLFEYFSETQRNKGNFPGRFSGRQFSNSRSEMNVSTLELGDSALYLCASSLATLAGVDTQYFGPGTRLTVL.

In DNA, the CDR3 is TGTGCCAGCAGTGGACAGGGCGGCAATCAGCCCCAGCATTTT. This encodes CASSGQGGNQPQHF. The chain employs TRBV25-1 and TRBJ1-5, with 7 bases lining up with TRBD1. Trimming at V came to 4 bases and at J to 2 bases, leaving 2 bases not matched to a gene. CDR1 and CDR2 (germline): MGHDK, SYGVNS. The CDR3 extends over 14 amino acids.

The V call is TRBV10-3, the J call TRBJ1-1; no reliable D call. Germline V lookup: CDR1 ENHRY, CDR2 SYGVKD. The CDR3 loop spans 12 amino acids. V was clipped by 6 bases and J by 0 bases, with 5 bases between them. The CDR3 protein is CAISSVNTEAFF. DNA for the CDR3: TGTGCCATCAGCTCAGTGAACACTGAAGCTTTCTTT.

The chain carries TRBV7-9 and TRBJ1-5, with D possibly TRBD1 on 5 matching bases. Deletions cut 5 bases from V and 1 base from J, with 18 bases between. CDR3 length equals 17 residues. CDR1 SEHNR and CDR2 FQNEAQ come from the germline V gene (reference sequence). In nucleotides, the CDR3 is TGTGCCAGCAGCCGCGGGGACGTCTGGGACAGCAATCAGCCCCAGCATTTT. Translating gives CASSRGDVWDSNQPQHF. Variable domain in full (rest from reference TRBV7-9 and TRBJ1-5): DTGVSQNPRHKITKRGQNVTFRCDPISEHNRLYWYRQTLGQGPEFLTYFQNEAQLEKSRLLSDRFSAERPKGSFSTLEIQRTEQGDSAMYLCASSRGDVWDSNQPQHFGDGTRLSIL.

This sequence joins TRBV30 and TRBJ1-2; TRBD1 aligns across 8 bases. This CDR3 contains 18 residues. V dropped 4 bases and J dropped 1; count of bases not matched to a gene: 17. Germline values: CDR1 GTSNPN, CDR2 SVGIG (reference sequence). The CDR3 loop reads CAWTRHPLGTGLNYGYTF. CDR3 coding DNA: TGTGCCTGGACTCGTCACCCACTTGGGACAGGCCTTAACTATGGCTACACCTTC.